This entry describes one T cell receptor (beta chain). By share, this clone ranks as medium-sized (0.01 to 0.1%). The specificity of this receptor is unknown. Nothing much larger sits one base from this clone, and base qualities are not available. The collaborating institutions used their own protocols to collect whole blood in K2EDTA tubes. For TCRbeta analysis, collaborator samples were shipped as frozen whole blood, as isolated PBMCs, or as DNA extracted from either sample type. The sample comes from a study of blood T cell repertoires in COVID-19 (dated by TCRdb to about 2020). Some background on the complete study: Samples covering the acute and convalescent phases of COVID-19 were provided by collaborators in the United States, Italy and Spain. The material from the prospective study consisted of cDNA or gDNA derived from T cells, B-cell-depleted T cells, or PBMCs. Deeply sampled blood TCRbeta repertoires from subjects exposed to, actively infected with, or recovered from COVID-19 were included in the dataset. A freely available public database, intended as a resource for researchers studying the immune response to SARS-CoV-2, is where the repertoires were released. Samples came from the ongoing ImmuneRACE study (first 160 participants) plus 1,254 subjects from 6 global collaborators. The sample metadata nearly always contained a de-identified subject ID, COVID-19 status, age in years and sex. Where HLA class I and class II types were available, the types were taken from metadata supplied by the sample provider, not from assay-based typing. Overall results and qualifications from the work: Clinical and demographic metadata were provided uncurated, with the amount varying by source and participant.

As encoded in the germline V gene, CDR1 is MNHEY while CDR2 is SVGAGI. Trimming takes 5 bases from V and 2 bases from J, and the germline ends sit 13 bases apart. The cysteine opens and the phenylalanine closes a CDR3 of 14 amino acids. The kept DNA is CDR3 alone, 42 bases in frame from the first base. The immunoSEQ Assay, a bias-controlled multiplex PCR, was used to amplify TCRbeta CDR3 regions from genomic DNA. The paper's data handling went like this. The number of nucleated cells in each sample was estimated from the amplification of reference gene primers within the assay. Sequence reads were collapsed and filtered to measure the absolute abundance of every unique TCRbeta CDR3 rearrangement. For each sample, productive Simpson clonality was calculated as the square root of Simpson's diversity index over productive rearrangements. TCRdb stores this immuneACCESS table with in-frame sequences only. Part of the clones is absent; in the studies checked, under half of the shortfall reflects unresolved V genes, and no reason is known for the rest. V and J calls and clone size are given by that table; D and trimming were obtained from the DNA. The sample data list about 24,000 clones, and roughly 86% of these were observed just once. Approximately 5% of the sample is taken by the ten largest.

Sequences were obtained from peripheral blood. The rearrangement combines TRBV6-5 with TRBJ2-7, with TRBD2 as a weak D call on 6 bases. The clonotype was recovered from a man aged 50-60 years with active COVID-19. The nucleotide sequence reads TGTGCCAGCAGTCCTTCTAGCGCCGCCTACGAGCAGTACTTC. Its translation reads: CASSPSSAAYEQYF.